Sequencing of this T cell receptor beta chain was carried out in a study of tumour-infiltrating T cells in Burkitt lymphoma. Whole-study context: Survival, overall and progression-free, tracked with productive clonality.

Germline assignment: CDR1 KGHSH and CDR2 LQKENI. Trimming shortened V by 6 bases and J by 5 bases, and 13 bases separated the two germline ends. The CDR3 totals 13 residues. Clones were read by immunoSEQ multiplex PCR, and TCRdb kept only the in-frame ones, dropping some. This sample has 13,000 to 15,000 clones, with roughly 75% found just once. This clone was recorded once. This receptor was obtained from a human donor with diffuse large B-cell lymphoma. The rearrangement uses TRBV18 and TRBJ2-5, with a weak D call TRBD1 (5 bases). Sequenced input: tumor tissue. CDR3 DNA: TGTGCCAGCTCGCCAGGGCTGTCGGAGACCCAGTACTTC. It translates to CASSPGLSETQYF.